This TCR beta chain came from a study of technical replicates of blood from several donors. Germline V gene data show CDR1 as MNHNY and CDR2 as SVGAGI (reference sequence). This CDR3 is 14 amino acids long. With 4 bases clipped from V and 2 bases from J, the junction kept 5 bases outside the gene matches. The assay was immunoSEQ multiplex PCR, and TCRdb's table has in-frame clones only and misses some. Of more than 70,000 clones listed, around nine tenths were seen once; the top ten hold approximately 0.3%. This chain links TRBV6-6 with TRBJ2-7; 7 nucleotides match TRBD1. The sequenced sample consisted of T cells isolated from PBMCs. The clonotype comes from a human donor in good health. The CDR3 region has the DNA TGTGCCAGCAGTTCCGGGACAGCCACCTACGAGCAGTACTTC. Protein: CASSSGTATYEQYF.